This T cell receptor (beta chain) was retrieved from a study of T cells in women clearing cervical HPV infection. Germline V gene data show CDR1 as GTSNPN and CDR2 as SVGIG (reference sequence). This CDR3 spans 15 amino acids. Dot-blot hybridization genotyped cervical HPV amplified with MY09/MY11 PCR. immunoSEQ multiplex PCR used an average of 1200 ng genomic DNA. Measured with immunoSEQ multiplex PCR; TCRdb has only the in-frame clones, and not every one. This sample's table has some 32,000 clones. Comment on this clone: The target antigen is unknown. The junction shows a germline mismatch at one end, possibly a read error. The CDR3 extends 3 residues past the end of the read, so its final part is completed from the germline J gene.

Regarding the study as a whole: Repertoire richness, not evenness, was significantly elevated in CIN3+ cases versus controls.

J is TRBJ1-1 and V is TRBV30; tentative D call: TRBD1 (6 bases). The receptor's source is a woman aged 18-70 years with a cervical HPV16 infection that either progressed to CIN3+ or cleared (not recorded which). The sample taken for sequencing was blood buffy coat. The CDR3 region is CAWKYVRRGNTDAFF. The CDR3 DNA, read in part, is TGTGCCTGGAAATATGTGCGTAGGGGGAACACTGAC.